The source of this T cell receptor (beta chain) is a study of beta chain features in type 1 diabetes. cDNA synthesis used the whole RNA isolate, giving expressed TCRB sequences. Clones were sequenced by immunoSEQ multiplex PCR, and TCRdb holds only the in-frame ones, with some missing. This sample has approximately 600,000 clones; around 12% occur once, and the top ten carry around 0.12%. Trimming stripped 0 bases from V and 5 bases from J, with 13 bases between. CDR1 is SQVTM, CDR2 ANQGSEA, per germline. This CDR3 is built from 14 residues. This clone showed up just a few times. What it recognizes is unknown. Findings and limits, study-wide: Type 1 diabetes patients showed fewer insertions and more deletions at VDJ junctions. Patients with Type 1 diabetes showed moderately but significantly shorter TCRB CDR3s in all four CD4+ subsets.

V usage is TRBV29-1 and J usage is TRBJ1-1, with D perhaps TRBD1 (6 bases). The sequenced sample was naive CD4+ T cells from blood. The sequence was obtained from a man aged 30 to 45 with type 1 diabetes. CDR3 sequence reads: CSVEETGAGTEAFF. The CDR3 DNA sequence: TGCAGCGTTGAAGAGACGGGGGCCGGAACTGAAGCTTTCTTT.